A single sample is the source of the 27 T cell receptor beta chains below, sequenced in a study of vaccination and CD4 T cells after COVID-19. Treatment described: roughly ten-day PBMC culture with coronavirus spike peptide pools or control peptides (ViraFEST assay). Their antigens are not known. The Oncomine TCR Beta short-read assay was applied to DNA of cultured CD4+ T cells. Using its own MiXCR run on the PCR reads, TCRdb lists one record per CDR3 protein. The sample holds some 20,000 distinct CDR3 sequences, approximately 30% seen once. Sequenced: cultured CD4+ T cells from blood. The receptors derive from a human donor with COVID-19.

This clonotype occurred a few times. The chain recombines TRBV19 with TRBJ2-2, with a possible D match to TRBD1 (5 bases). Germline CDR1 is LNHDA and CDR2 is SQIVND (reference sequence). The CDR3 runs to 13 residues. The ends were cut back, 9 bases at V and 1 base at J, with 9 bases in the middle. This CDR3 is CARRQRNTGELFF. The CDR3 region has the DNA TGTGCCAGGAGACAGAGGAACACCGGGGAGCTGTTTTTT.

The table lists this clonotype with a few counts. This rearrangement joins TRBV19 to TRBJ2-2; 10 bases align to TRBD1. V lost 5 bases, J lost 7 bases, and 10 bases stayed unmatched. The CDR3 sequence is 16 residues long. The germline CDR1 and CDR2 sequences are LNHDA and SQIVND (reference sequence). CDR3 residues: CASSFRDRGRFGELFF. CDR3 sequence (DNA): TGTGCCAGTAGTTTCCGGGACAGGGGACGTTTCGGGGAGCTGTTTTTT.

The V gene is TRBV7-2, the J gene TRBJ1-5; D is possibly TRBD1 (6 bases). The CDR3 runs to 14 residues. Looked up from germline, CDR1 is SGHTA and CDR2 is FQGNSA. V was cut by 6 bases and J by 6 bases, with 15 bases left in between. CDR3 nucleotides: TGTGCCAGCAGAAATACAGGGAAGGGTCAGCCCCAGCATTTT. It encodes CASRNTGKGQPQHF.

This clonotype was seen once. This chain connects TRBV27 to TRBJ2-1, with D perhaps matching TRBD1 or TRBD2 (5 bases each). Germline CDR1 MNHEY, CDR2 SMNVEV (reference sequence). There are 18 residues in the CDR3. V lost 1 base and J lost 1, with 17 bases in between. CDR3 residues: CASSLFGTRPESYNEQFF. The CDR3 region has the DNA TGTGCCAGCAGTTTATTTGGGACCCGCCCAGAGTCCTACAATGAGCAGTTCTTC.

The rearrangement joins TRBV20-1 to TRBJ2-7; 7 bases map to TRBD1. CDR1 and CDR2 from the germline V gene are DFQATT and SNEGSKA (reference sequence). V lost 3 bases to trimming and J lost 0 bases; unmatched junction nucleotides: 11. There are 16 residues in the CDR3. As DNA, the CDR3 is TGCAGTGCTAGCCGACAGGGCCCTTCCTACTCCTACGAGCAGTACTTC. Translation: CSASRQGPSYSYEQYF.

The rearrangement uses TRBV12-3 or TRBV12-4 and TRBJ1-4; D perhaps matches TRBD1 (5 bases). Trimming shortened V by 10 bases and J by 4 bases, and 13 bases separated the two germline ends. This CDR3 contains 13 residues. CDR3 sequence reads: CATRDGYNEKLFF. For the CDR3, the DNA is TGTGCCACCAGGGACGGCTATAATGAAAAACTGTTTTTT.

The chain recombines TRBV7-2 with TRBJ2-5; 9 bases agree with TRBD1. The ends lost 4 bases at V and 5 bases at J; junction bases unmatched: 11. Looked up from germline, CDR1 is SGHTA and CDR2 is FQGNSA. The CDR3 runs to 16 residues. CDR3 amino acids: CASSSLPGQGSETQYF. Here the CDR3 DNA reads TGTGCCAGCAGCTCTCTCCCCGGACAGGGGAGCGAGACCCAGTACTTC.

This clonotype was detected only a few times. V is TRBV30 and J is TRBJ1-5; D call uncertain. Germline CDR1 GTSNPN, CDR2 SVGIG (reference sequence). The CDR3 totals 12 residues. V shed 5 bases and J shed 2 bases, with 7 bases lying between them. The CDR3 nucleotides are TGTGCCTGGGAGAATGGCAATCAGCCCCAGCATTTT. This sequence encodes CAWENGNQPQHF.

The chain links TRBV20-1 to TRBJ2-5, with 8 bases aligning to TRBD1. V gave up 6 bases and J gave up 4 bases; unmatched junction bases: 7. The length of the CDR3 is 13 residues. Germline CDR1 and CDR2: DFQATT and SNEGSKA (reference sequence). This chain's CDR3 is CSAIQGVIETQYF. CDR3 DNA: TGCAGTGCAATACAGGGGGTAATAGAGACCCAGTACTTC.

The rearrangement joins TRBV6-5 to TRBJ1-1; D gene ambiguous. Trimming took 0 bases from V and 3 from J, leaving 11 bases between them. The CDR3 covers 15 residues. Germline-derived CDR1 and CDR2 are MNHEY and SVGAGI. The CDR3 DNA is TGTGCCAGCAGTTACTCTCAGAGGTCGTACACTGAAGCTTTCTTT. It is translated as CASSYSQRSYTEAFF.

The chain joins TRBV15 to TRBJ2-5; TRBD2 aligns across 9 bases. CDR3 length: 14 residues. The germline gives CDR1 LNHNV, CDR2 YYDKDF (reference sequence). Germline trimming cut 10 bases from V and 5 bases from J; bases unmatched to any gene: 11. The CDR3 sequence is CAIAGGLAPETQYF. DNA of the CDR3: TGTGCCATCGCGGGGGGGCTAGCTCCCGAGACCCAGTACTTC. Complete variable domain (other parts from reference TRBV15 and TRBJ2-5): DAMVIQNPRYQVTQFGKPVTLSCSQTLNHNVMYWYQQKSSQAPKLLFHYYDKDFNNEADTPDNFQSRRPNTSFCFLDIRSPGLGDTAMYLCAIAGGLAPETQYFGPGTRLLVL.

This rearrangement joins TRBV7-2 to TRBJ1-1; D remains unclear. Between the trimmed V and J ends, which lost 1 base and 8 bases, there was a span of 11 bases. This CDR3 comprises 13 residues. From germline, CDR1 is SGHTA and CDR2 FQGNSA. CDR3 bases: TGTGCCAGCAGCTTAGGGACGGAGACAGAAGCTTTCTTT. Translated, it gives CASSLGTETEAFF.

The V call is TRBV15, the J call TRBJ2-7; TRBD1 might be the D (6 bases). Germline lookup yields CDR1 LNHNV and CDR2 YYDKDF (reference sequence). The CDR3 has 13 residues. The V gene lost 1 base and the J gene lost 7 bases, with 11 bases spanning the gap. CDR3 nucleotide sequence: TGTGCCACCAGCAGAGGCAGGGGCAGAGAGCAGTACTTC. Protein: CATSRGRGREQYF.

The chain is built from TRBV5-1 and TRBJ2-2; TRBD1 or TRBD2 may be the D gene (5 bases each). The CDR3 length is 16 residues. CDR1 is SGHRS, CDR2 YFSETQ, per germline. The V end lost 0 bases, the J end lost 4 bases, and 13 bases lay between the germline ends. The CDR3 DNA reads TGCGCCAGCAGCTTGGCCGGGGCGTTTAGCACCGGGGAGCTGTTTTTT. Encoded protein: CASSLAGAFSTGELFF.

The chain has TRBV6-5 and TRBJ1-6; TRBD1 matches 9 bases. The CDR3 covers 18 residues. V lost 2 bases and J lost 9; bases outside the gene matches: 14. Germline CDR1 reads MNHEY; CDR2 reads SVGAGI. The CDR3 DNA sequence: TGTGCCAGCAGTTACCACCTTACAGGGGGCTCCCGACCTTCACCCCTCCACTTT. It encodes CASSYHLTGGSRPSPLHF.

This clonotype has more than one count but fewer than ten. The gene calls are TRBV20-1 and TRBJ1-6, with 9 bases fitting TRBD1. The CDR3 runs to 16 residues. The germline V gene encodes CDR1 DFQATT and CDR2 SNEGSKA (reference sequence). The V segment lost 6 bases and the J segment 7 bases; nucleotides outside the gene matches: 13. The CDR3 here is CSAPRTGVAKNSPLHF. As DNA, the CDR3 is TGCAGTGCACCAAGGACAGGGGTGGCAAAAAATTCACCCCTCCACTTT.

The CDR3: CASSGGPGSEKSYGYTF. The CDR3 nucleotides read TGTGCCAGCAGCGGGGGCCCTGGCAGCGAGAAGTCCTATGGCTACACCTTC. The gene calls are TRBV5-4 and TRBJ1-2; perhaps TRBD1 as D (6 bases). V lost 4 bases, J lost 4 bases, and 23 bases lay in between. From germline, CDR1 is SGHNT and CDR2 YYREEE (reference sequence). The CDR3 is made up of 17 amino acids.

This clonotype was counted only a few times. The chain links TRBV6-4 to TRBJ2-3; TRBD1 aligns across 10 bases. The CDR3 has 15 amino acids. With 5 bases clipped from V and 2 bases from J, the junction kept 4 bases outside the gene matches. Germline values: CDR1 MRHNA, CDR2 SNTAGT. CDR3 bases: TGTGCCAGCAGTTCCGGGACAGGGGACACAGATACGCAGTATTTT. Amino acid sequence: CASSSGTGDTDTQYF.

On this clonotype itself: Compared with germline, one end of the junction differs, possibly owing to a read error. V is TRBV7-7 and J is TRBJ1-1, with D possibly TRBD1 on 6 matching bases. The CDR3 length is 16 residues. Germline V gene data show CDR1 as SSHAT and CDR2 as FNYEAQ (reference sequence). For the CDR3, the DNA is TGTGCTAGCAGCTTAATGGCGGTTTGGAGGGGGACTGAAGCTTTCTTT. It yields the protein CASSLMAVWRGTEAFF.

The chain employs TRBV11-1 and TRBJ2-7, with TRBD1 identical over 7 bases. V shed 2 bases, J shed 0 bases, and the junction held 4 bases outside the gene matches. Germline V gene lookup returns CDR1 SGHAT and CDR2 FQDESV (reference sequence). The CDR3 runs to 15 residues. The CDR3 bases are TGTGCCAGCAGCTTAACAGGGGAGAGCTCCTACGAGCAGTACTTC. This codes for CASSLTGESSYEQYF.

The V gene is TRBV27, the J gene TRBJ1-2, with D tentatively TRBD1 (6 bases). With 4 bases removed from V and 8 bases from J, the gap between germline ends came to 14 bases. CDR1 and CDR2 from the germline V gene are MNHEY and SMNVEV (reference sequence). This CDR3 has 13 residues. The CDR3 nucleotides read TGTGCCAGCAGTTGGGGCACAGGGATCGGCTACACCTTC. It translates to CASSWGTGIGYTF.

This clonotype has only a few counts. The chain is built from TRBV20-1 and TRBJ2-2, with TRBD2 matching over 8 bases. V lost 6 bases to trimming and J lost 7 bases; unmatched junction nucleotides: 7. The CDR3 consists of 13 residues. Germline values: CDR1 DFQATT, CDR2 SNEGSKA (reference sequence). This CDR3 is CSARGGAIGELFF. Written as DNA, the CDR3 is TGCAGTGCCCGGGGGGGGGCCATCGGGGAGCTGTTTTTT.

This sequence joins TRBV19 and TRBJ1-2; 12 nucleotides agree with TRBD1. The CDR3 is 17 amino acids. Germline V gene lookup returns CDR1 LNHDA and CDR2 SQIVND (reference sequence). Trimming took 1 base from V and 8 from J; bases not matched to a gene: 11. The CDR3 sequence is CASSIVGQGAVREGYTF. The CDR3 nucleotides read TGTGCCAGTAGTATAGTGGGACAGGGGGCTGTGCGGGAAGGCTACACCTTC.

The rearrangement uses TRBV11-1 and TRBJ2-1; 8 bases agree with TRBD2. CDR3 length: 15 amino acids. J was trimmed by 1 base and V by 4 bases; bases with no gene match: 3. CDR1 SGHAT and CDR2 FQDESV come from the germline V gene (reference sequence). CDR3 loop: CASSSGGGSYNEQFF. The CDR3 DNA reads as TGTGCCAGCAGCTCAGGCGGGGGGTCCTACAATGAGCAGTTCTTC. The variable domain in full, with the rest retrieved from reference TRBV11-1 and TRBJ2-1, is EAEVAQSPRYKITEKSQAVAFWCDPISGHATLYWYRQILGQGPELLVQFQDESVVDDSQLPKDRFSAERLKGVDSTLKIQPAELGDSAMYLCASSSGGGSYNEQFFGPGTRLTVL.

V and J are TRBV11-3 and TRBJ1-2; possibly TRBD1 for D (6 bases). This CDR3 is built from 13 residues. The ends were cut back, 2 bases at V and 6 bases at J, with 10 bases in the middle. Germline CDR1 is SGHNT and CDR2 is YENEEA. The CDR3 reads CASSLPSGDGYTF. CDR3 DNA sequence: TGTGCCAGCAGCTTACCCTCAGGGGATGGCTACACCTTC.

This clonotype was picked up a small number of times. V gene TRBV24-1 combines with J gene TRBJ2-3, with TRBD1 identical over 8 bases. J was trimmed by 3 bases and V by 3 bases; bases with no gene match: 16. This CDR3 is built from 19 residues. CDR1 is KGHDR, CDR2 SFDVKD, per germline. Here the CDR3 reads CATSDRVGGRGRQTDTQYF. The CDR3 DNA sequence: TGTGCCACCAGTGATCGAGTAGGGGGCAGGGGGCGGCAAACAGATACGCAGTATTTT.

This clonotype was counted a few times. The chain employs TRBV11-3 and TRBJ2-5; TRBD1 matches at 9 bases. Germline V CDR1 and CDR2: SGHNT, YENEEA. The CDR3 is 17 residues long. V lost 2 bases, J lost 5 bases, and 12 bases stayed unmatched. The CDR3 loop reads CASSLRGPTGGQETQYF. The CDR3 bases are TGTGCCAGCAGCTTAAGGGGACCGACAGGGGGACAGGAGACCCAGTACTTC. The full variable domain, in which reference TRBV11-3 and TRBJ2-5 provide the parts outside the CDR3, is EAGVVQSPRYKIIEKKQPVAFWCNPISGHNTLYWYLQNLGQGPELLIRYENEEAVDDSQLPKDRFSAERLKGVDSTLKIQPAELGDSAVYLCASSLRGPTGGQETQYFGPGTRLLVL.